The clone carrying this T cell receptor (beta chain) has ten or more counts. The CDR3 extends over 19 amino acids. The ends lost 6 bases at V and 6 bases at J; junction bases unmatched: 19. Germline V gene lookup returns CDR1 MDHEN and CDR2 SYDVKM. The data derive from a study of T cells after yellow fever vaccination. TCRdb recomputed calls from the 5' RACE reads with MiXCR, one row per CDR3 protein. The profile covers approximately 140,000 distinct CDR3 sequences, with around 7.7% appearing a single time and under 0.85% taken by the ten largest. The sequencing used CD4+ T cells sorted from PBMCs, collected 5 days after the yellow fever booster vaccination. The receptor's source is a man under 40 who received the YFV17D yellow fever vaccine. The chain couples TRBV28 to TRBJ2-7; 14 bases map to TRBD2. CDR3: CASRTNIGTSGSEVREQYF. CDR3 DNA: TGTGCCAGCAGAACCAATATTGGGACTAGCGGGAGTGAGGTACGCGAGCAGTACTTC.